The clone carrying this T cell receptor (beta chain) was recorded at least ten times. The antigen remains undetermined. The investigators amplified TCR beta CDR3 regions from RNA transcripts. HTBI primers were employed in a first-round RT-PCR of the TCR CDR3. One entry per CDR3 protein results from TCRdb running MiXCR on the multiplex PCR reads. The data hold roughly 400,000 distinct CDR3 sequences, with 25% observed a single time. Used for diagnoses were clinical symptoms, serum thyroxine and TRAb, thyroid ultrasound and orbital computed tomography. These data originate in a study of T cells in Graves' hyperthyroidism and ophthalmopathy. Points from the study as a whole: Most thyroid clonotypes expanded above 0.001 appeared in blood too. A 13 V-J signature model discriminated ophthalmopathy versus stable hyperthyroidism.

The CDR3 has 17 residues. The V gene end was trimmed by 5 bases and the J gene end by 4 bases; junction bases not matched to a gene: 12. Germline CDR1 and CDR2: MGHDK and SYGVNS. The sequencing sample was made of blood. The genes are TRBV25-1 and TRBJ2-5; TRBD2 matches at 11 bases. The TCR was taken from a man between 45 and 60 years old with Graves' hyperthyroidism. The CDR3 loop reads CASSTTSGRGGIETQYF. CDR3 coding DNA: TGTGCCAGCAGTACCACTAGCGGGAGAGGAGGAATAGAGACCCAGTACTTC.